Below are 13 T cell receptor beta chains sequenced from a single sample in a study of T-cell memory formation after mild COVID-19. TCRdb redid the calling of the 5' RACE reads with MiXCR, one entry per CDR3 protein. The sample yields about 340,000 distinct CDR3 sequences, roughly 13% seen once. The sample consisted of PBMCs or a T cell subset sorted from them (not recorded which). The receptors here all came from a man aged 18 to 29 who had mild COVID-19 (a few samples of this study predate the infection). Cell type and time point are not known.

This clonotype came up many times. J is TRBJ1-5 and V is TRBV9; D unresolved. The CDR3 totals 15 residues. V dropped 0 bases and J dropped 3 bases, with 10 bases sitting between them. Germline CDR1 is SGDLS and CDR2 is YYNGEE. CDR3 sequence (DNA): TGTGCCAGCAGCGTAGAAGGGTTGGACAATCAGCCCCAGCATTTT. It encodes CASSVEGLDNQPQHF.

This clonotype was observed a handful of times. The chain recombines TRBV5-1 with TRBJ1-1; D unclear. Germline lookup yields CDR1 SGHRS and CDR2 YFSETQ. CDR3 size: 14 residues. Trimming removed 1 base from V and 5 bases from J, with 12 bases in between. CDR3 amino acids: CASSLSGSGTEAFF. The CDR3 DNA is TGCGCCAGCAGCTTGTCGGGGTCAGGTACTGAAGCTTTCTTT.

The chain is built from TRBV5-6 and TRBJ2-3; D might be TRBD1 or TRBD2, each matching 6 bases. The CDR3 covers 13 residues. Trimming removed 6 bases from V and 3 bases from J, with 11 bases in between. Germline V gene data show CDR1 as SGHDT and CDR2 as YYEEEE. CDR3 nucleotide sequence: TGTGCCAGCAATTGGAGGGGGACAGATACGCAGTATTTT. It encodes CASNWRGTDTQYF.

The table lists this clonotype with a few counts. The rearrangement links TRBV5-1 to TRBJ1-1; D ambiguous. V was clipped by 0 bases and J by 5 bases, with 14 bases between them. Looked up from germline, CDR1 is SGHRS and CDR2 is YFSETQ. The CDR3 covers 15 residues. CDR3 sequence: CASSLGEAVGTEAFF. CDR3 in DNA: TGCGCCAGCAGCTTGGGGGAGGCGGTGGGGACTGAAGCTTTCTTT.

The chain combines TRBV9 with TRBJ2-3; D is possibly TRBD2 (6 bases). Germline values: CDR1 SGDLS, CDR2 YYNGEE. This CDR3 region has 15 residues. Trimming removed 0 bases from V and 6 bases from J, with 14 bases in between. CDR3 loop: CASSVGASDQDTQYF. CDR3 in DNA: TGTGCCAGCAGCGTAGGGGCTAGCGATCAGGATACGCAGTATTTT.

This rearrangement joins TRBV12-5 to TRBJ1-1, with no clear D. The CDR3 has 17 residues. CDR1 and CDR2 from the germline V gene are LGHNT and FRNRAP. The V and J ends lost 0 bases and 3 bases respectively, with 17 bases between them. CDR3 residues: CASGLVLRQNEDTEAFF. CDR3 in DNA: TGTGCTAGTGGTTTGGTGTTGCGGCAGAACGAGGACACTGAAGCTTTCTTT.

Many counts were recorded for this clonotype. This chain uses TRBV5-1 with TRBJ2-4; D remains unclear. Per the germline V gene, CDR1 is SGHRS and CDR2 is YFSETQ. The V and J ends lost 2 bases and 0 bases respectively, with 12 bases between them. The CDR3 runs 16 residues. The CDR3 DNA sequence: TGCGCCAGCAGCTTCGGAACAGTCCTAGCCAAAAACATTCAGTACTTC. This codes for CASSFGTVLAKNIQYF.

This clonotype has a handful of counts. V gene TRBV6-5 combines with J gene TRBJ2-7; no reliable D call. The ends were cut back, 6 bases at V and 3 bases at J, with 6 bases in the middle. Germline-derived CDR1 and CDR2 are MNHEY and SVGAGI. This CDR3 is 11 amino acids long. The CDR3 DNA is TGTGCCAGCAGGAGCATCTACGAGCAGTACTTC. This translates into CASRSIYEQYF.

This clonotype was counted between two and nine times. The chain carries TRBV7-9 and TRBJ1-2; TRBD1 matches 9 bases. CDR1 and CDR2 (germline): SEHNR, FQNEAQ (reference sequence). With 6 bases clipped from V and 1 base from J, the junction kept 6 bases outside the gene matches. The CDR3 contains 15 residues. The CDR3: CASRGGTGLNYGYTF. CDR3 DNA sequence: TGTGCCAGCAGAGGCGGGACAGGGCTTAACTATGGCTACACCTTC.

This clonotype was observed a handful of times. The chain uses TRBV20-1 and TRBJ1-3; D is possibly TRBD1 (6 bases). CDR1 is DFQATT and CDR2 is SNEGSKA in the germline V gene (reference sequence). Trimming removed 6 bases at V and 7 bases at J, with 13 bases between. The CDR3 runs 12 residues. The CDR3 sequence is CSATGRGNTIYF. The CDR3, as DNA: TGCAGTGCCACAGGGAGGGGGAACACCATATATTTT.

The rearrangement links TRBV9 to TRBJ2-3; 7 nucleotides match TRBD2. Germline V gene sequence: CDR1 SGDLS, CDR2 YYNGEE. V shed 3 bases, J shed 0 bases, and the junction held 4 bases outside the gene matches. This CDR3 contains 15 residues. DNA for the CDR3: TGTGCCAGCAGCGCCGGGACTACTAGCACAGATACGCAGTATTTT. Translation gives CASSAGTTSTDTQYF.

This clonotype was recorded many times. The chain is built from TRBV5-1 and TRBJ2-5, with D possibly being TRBD1 (6 bases). The CDR3 has 15 residues. Deletions cut 4 bases from V and 0 bases from J, with 13 bases between. Germline loops: CDR1 SGHRS, CDR2 YFSETQ. The CDR3 region is CASSRQNRDQETQYF. CDR3 in DNA: TGCGCCAGCAGCAGACAAAACAGGGACCAAGAGACCCAGTACTTC.

This clonotype was seen more than once but under ten times. This sequence joins TRBV5-1 and TRBJ2-7, with a possible D match to TRBD1 (6 bases). This CDR3 spans 14 amino acids. V was cut by 2 bases and J by 3 bases, with 12 bases left in between. Germline CDR1 SGHRS, CDR2 YFSETQ. The DNA for the CDR3 is TGCGCCAGCAGCTTTATGGACAGCAGCTACGAGCAGTACTTC. Protein product: CASSFMDSSYEQYF.